Given below is one T cell receptor beta chain in context. The PCR ran on 60 Vbeta and 13 Jbeta primers. Profiled with immunoSEQ multiplex PCR; TCRdb holds only in-frame clones, not every one. The sample includes about 150,000 clones, approximately 76% of them seen just once. The data belong to a study of cytomegalovirus exposure and HLA in healthy donors. Germline lookup yields CDR1 MNHEY and CDR2 SVGAGI. With 3 bases clipped from V and 2 bases from J, the junction kept 7 bases outside the gene matches. CDR3 length equals 15 residues. The origin of this receptor is a man aged 35 to 55 in good health and CMV-seronegative. V is TRBV6-5 and J is TRBJ2-7; 7 bases align to TRBD2. Sample: PBMCs. DNA of the CDR3: TGTGCCAGCAGTTATGAGGTCGCGGGAGCCTACGAGCAGTACTTC. It codes for CASSYEVAGAYEQYF.